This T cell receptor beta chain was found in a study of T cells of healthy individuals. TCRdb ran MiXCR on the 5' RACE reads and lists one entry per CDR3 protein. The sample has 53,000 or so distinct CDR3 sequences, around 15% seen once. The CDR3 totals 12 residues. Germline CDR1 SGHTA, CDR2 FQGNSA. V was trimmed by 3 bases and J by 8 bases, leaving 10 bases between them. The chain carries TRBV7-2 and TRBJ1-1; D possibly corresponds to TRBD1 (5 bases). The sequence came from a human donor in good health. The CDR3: CASSLDHREAFF. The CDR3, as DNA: TGTGCCAGCAGCTTGGACCACAGGGAAGCTTTCTTT.